The present entry profiles one T cell receptor (beta chain) with its context. Its antigen is not identified. Generated by immunoSEQ multiplex PCR, the TCRdb table keeps only in-frame clones and is missing some. The data contain around 610,000 clones, 96% of them singletons. This CDR3 is 15 amino acids long. V was cut by 4 bases and J by 4 bases, with 14 bases left in between. Germline V gene data show CDR1 as KGHSH and CDR2 as LQKENI. CD45RO-negative, CCR7-selected cells formed the naive CD8 fraction, which excluded terminally differentiated effector memory CD45RA+ cells. The data derive from a study of shared clonotypes between healthy human individuals. Broader study findings: Naive CD4 clonotype sharing across a few donors was approximately 5%.

This TCR derives from a woman aged 30 to 39 in good health. The chain combines TRBV18 with TRBJ2-1; perhaps D is TRBD1 or TRBD2 (5 bases each). The sample was naive CD8+ T cells sorted from blood. The CDR3 loop is CASSHERDRYNEQFF. The CDR3 nucleotides read TGTGCCAGCTCACACGAAAGGGACCGATACAATGAGCAGTTCTTC.